The source of this TCR beta chain is a study of blood T cell repertoires in COVID-19. The length of the CDR3 is 14 residues. Trimming shortened V by 0 bases and J by 0 bases, and 6 bases separated the two germline ends. CDR1 is SGHRS, CDR2 YFSETQ, per germline. Libraries were prepared by immunoSEQ multiplex PCR; TCRdb keeps only in-frame clonotypes and omits some of them. The sample consists of around 50,000 clones, approximately 86% of them appearing once. Sequenced: peripheral blood. The TCR sequence derives from a man in his sixties with active or convalescent COVID-19. The chain joins TRBV5-1 to TRBJ1-2; no clear D gene. This CDR3 reads CASSLVAANYGYTF. The CDR3 DNA follows: TGCGCCAGCAGCTTGGTCGCAGCTAACTATGGCTACACCTTC.